This T cell receptor (beta chain) was found in a study of blood T cell repertoires in COVID-19. Overall study context: Collection of acute and convalescent COVID-19 samples took place in the United States, Italy and Spain. PBMCs, B-cell-depleted T cells, or T cells were the source of the cDNA or gDNA that made up the material.

This clone was counted once. From germline, CDR1 is LNHNV and CDR2 YYDKDF (reference sequence). V dropped 1 base and J dropped 4 bases, with 8 bases sitting between them. The CDR3 consists of 13 residues. Original data processing: Counts of nucleated cells, estimated from reference gene primer amplification, were obtained. The table came from immunoSEQ multiplex PCR; TCRdb's copy has only in-frame clones and leaves some out. The V and J calls and clone size are taken from that table; D and trimming were inferred from the DNA. The sample has some 200,000 clones; more than 75% are singletons. This TCR derives from a woman in her forties with acute or convalescent COVID-19. Sequenced sample: peripheral blood. The chain is built from TRBV15 and TRBJ2-7; a possible D gene is TRBD2 (6 bases). The CDR3 region is CATSRVAGYEQYF. Here the CDR3 DNA reads TGTGCCACCAGCAGAGTGGCGGGATACGAGCAGTACTTC. The entire variable domain, with the rest obtained from reference TRBV15 and TRBJ2-7, is as follows: DAMVIQNPRYQVTQFGKPVTLSCSQTLNHNVMYWYQQKSSQAPKLLFHYYDKDFNNEADTPDNFQSRRPNTSFCFLDIRSPGLGDTAMYLCATSRVAGYEQYFGPGTRLTVT.